This T cell receptor beta chain was captured by sequencing in a study of T cell responses to AZD1222 COVID-19 vaccine. Clones were sequenced by immunoSEQ multiplex PCR, and TCRdb holds only the in-frame ones, with some missing. The sample includes about 170,000 clones, 85% to 90% of them seen just once. Points on this clone: What it binds is not known.

Study results and caveats: The reported proportion of spike-specific TCRs targeting unmutated variant regions was nearly half. Spike-specific TCR breadth and depth rose after two AZD1222 doses.

The CDR3 has 15 amino acids. Trimming removed 9 bases from V and 4 bases from J; junction bases left unmatched: 10. Germline V gives CDR1 KGHSH, CDR2 LQKENI. The J gene is TRBJ1-5, the V gene TRBV18; the match to TRBD1 covers 9 bases. This sample comprised peripheral blood, obtained 28 days after the second dose of the MenACWY control vaccine. This receptor was identified in an adult who received the MenACWY meningococcal vaccine as a control. CDR3 in DNA: TGTGCCAGTTCCGGGACAGGGAATTTAAATCAGCCCCAGCATTTT. Protein product: CASSGTGNLNQPQHF.